The entry that follows covers one T cell receptor beta chain sequence. Germline V gene sequence: CDR1 SGHRS, CDR2 YFSETQ. Deletions cut 0 bases from V and 7 bases from J, with 8 bases between. This CDR3 is 13 amino acids long. The data belong to a study of blood T cell repertoires in COVID-19. Per the original methods: Amplification from reference gene primers served as the basis for estimated nucleated cell counts. Libraries were prepared by immunoSEQ multiplex PCR; TCRdb keeps only in-frame clonotypes and omits some of them. D and trimming were read from the DNA, whereas the V and J calls and clone size are those reported in that table. Of around 72,000 clones listed, roughly 86% are singletons.

This TCR came from a middle-aged man with acute or convalescent COVID-19. The chain carries TRBV5-1 and TRBJ1-5; D is undetermined. Sequences were obtained from peripheral blood. The CDR3 sequence: CASSLEGGQPQHF. CDR3 DNA: TGCGCCAGCAGCTTGGAGGGAGGGCAGCCCCAGCATTTT.